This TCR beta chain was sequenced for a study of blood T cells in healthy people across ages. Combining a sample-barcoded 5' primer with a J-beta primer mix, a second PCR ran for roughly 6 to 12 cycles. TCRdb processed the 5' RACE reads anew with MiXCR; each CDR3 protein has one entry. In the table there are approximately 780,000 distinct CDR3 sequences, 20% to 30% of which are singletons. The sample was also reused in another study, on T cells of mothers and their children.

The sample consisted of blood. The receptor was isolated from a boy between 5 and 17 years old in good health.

This chain's CDR3 is CASSPQQGSVGTQYF. The CDR3 nucleotides read TGTGCCAGCAGCCCGCAACAGGGGTCAGTCGGGACCCAGTACTTC. The chain joins TRBV11-3 to TRBJ2-5; 7 bases are shared with TRBD1. The junction had 13 bases not matched to a gene; V was cut back by 5 bases and J by 7 bases. This CDR3 is 15 amino acids long. Germline V gives CDR1 SGHNT, CDR2 YENEEA.